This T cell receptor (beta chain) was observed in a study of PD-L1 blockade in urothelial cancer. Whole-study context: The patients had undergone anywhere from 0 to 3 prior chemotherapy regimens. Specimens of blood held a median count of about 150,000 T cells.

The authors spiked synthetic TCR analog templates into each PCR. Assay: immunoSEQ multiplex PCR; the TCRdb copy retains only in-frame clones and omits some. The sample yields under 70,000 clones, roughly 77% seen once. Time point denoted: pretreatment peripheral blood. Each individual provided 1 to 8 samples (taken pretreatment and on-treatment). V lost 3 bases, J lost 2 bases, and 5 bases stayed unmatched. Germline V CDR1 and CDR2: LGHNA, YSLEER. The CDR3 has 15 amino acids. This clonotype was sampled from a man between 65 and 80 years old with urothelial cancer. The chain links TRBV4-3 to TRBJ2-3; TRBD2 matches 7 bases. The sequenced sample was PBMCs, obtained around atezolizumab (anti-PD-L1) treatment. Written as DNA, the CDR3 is TGCGCCAGCAGCCAGGCTAGCGGTATCACAGATACGCAGTATTTT. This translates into CASSQASGITDTQYF.